The TCR beta chain under discussion was sequenced for a study of T-cell memory formation after mild COVID-19. Turning to the study itself: Largely, TCR clusters stayed within a single donor. Notes on the study in general: The study detected some responding clones in pre-infection memory, suggesting cross-reactive memory joined. Contracting CD8+ clones were enriched in EMRA, CD4+ mainly in CM and EM.

This clonotype came up a few times. What it recognizes is unknown. Libraries for TCRalpha and TCRbeta carried sample barcodes and unique molecular identifiers via 5'RACE. TCRdb re-called the 5' RACE reads with MiXCR, one entry per CDR3 protein. The table lists a few hundred thousand distinct CDR3 sequences, roughly 21% of them singletons. This sequence was found in a man aged 18 to 35 who had mild COVID-19 (a few samples of this study predate the infection). Cell type and time point are not known. The sequencing input was PBMCs or a T cell subset sorted from them (not recorded which).

The CDR3 is CSARASRSTDTQYF. In DNA, the CDR3 is TGCAGTGCTAGAGCTAGCCGTAGCACAGATACGCAGTATTTT. The chain carries TRBV20-1 and TRBJ2-3; D may be TRBD2 (5 bases). The CDR3 loop spans 14 amino acids. Per germline, CDR1 DFQATT and CDR2 SNEGSKA (reference sequence). Trimming removed 1 base from V and 0 bases from J, with 8 bases in between.